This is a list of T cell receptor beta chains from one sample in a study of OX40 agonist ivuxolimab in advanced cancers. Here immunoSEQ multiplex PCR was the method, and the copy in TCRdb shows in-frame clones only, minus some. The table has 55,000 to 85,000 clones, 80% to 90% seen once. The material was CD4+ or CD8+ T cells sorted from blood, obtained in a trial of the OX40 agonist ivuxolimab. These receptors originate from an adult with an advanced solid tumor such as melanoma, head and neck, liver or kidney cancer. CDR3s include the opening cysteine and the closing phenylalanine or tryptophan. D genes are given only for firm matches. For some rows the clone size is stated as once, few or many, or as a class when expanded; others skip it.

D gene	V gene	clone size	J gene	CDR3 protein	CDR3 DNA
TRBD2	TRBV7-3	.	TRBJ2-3	CASSIGRGAGDTQYF	TGTGCCAGCAGTATAGGGCGGGGGGCAGGAGATACGCAGTATTTT
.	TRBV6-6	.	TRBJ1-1	CASSFILTNTEAFF	TGTGCCAGCAGTTTCATACTTACGAACACTGAAGCTTTCTTT
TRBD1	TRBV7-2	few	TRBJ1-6	CASSLATGGQLYNSPLHF	TGTGCCAGCAGCTTAGCGACCGGGGGACAGTTATATAATTCACCCCTCCACTTT
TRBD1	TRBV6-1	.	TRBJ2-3	CASSWDRVESNTQYF	TGTGCCAGCAGTTGGGACAGGGTTGAATCAAATACGCAGTATTTT
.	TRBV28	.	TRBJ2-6	CASSSPSGASGANVLTF	TGTGCCAGCAGTTCACCATCAGGGGCCTCTGGGGCCAACGTCCTGACTTTC
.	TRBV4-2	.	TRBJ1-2	CASSHTSTYNYGYTF	TGTGCCAGCAGCCACACTTCGACGTACAACTATGGCTACACCTTC
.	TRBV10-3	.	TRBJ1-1	CAIRTERDGTEAFF	TGTGCCATCAGGACAGAAAGGGATGGGACTGAAGCTTTCTTT
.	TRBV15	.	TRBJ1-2	CATSRDLGVAYGYTF	TGTGCCACCAGCAGAGATCTCGGGGTCGCCTATGGCTACACCTTC
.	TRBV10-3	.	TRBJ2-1	CAIRGPGEQFF	TGTGCCATCAGAGGGCCGGGTGAGCAGTTCTTC
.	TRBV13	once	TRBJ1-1	CASSPQVGEAFF	TGTGCCAGCAGTCCACAGGTCGGCGAAGCTTTCTTT
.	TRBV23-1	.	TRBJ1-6	CASSQSNRFSYNSPLHF	TGCGCCAGCAGTCAATCTAACAGATTCTCCTATAATTCACCCCTCCACTTT
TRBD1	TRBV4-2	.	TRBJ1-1	CASSQDGEGAGTEAFF	TGTGCCAGCAGCCAAGATGGGGAGGGGGCCGGGACTGAAGCTTTCTTT
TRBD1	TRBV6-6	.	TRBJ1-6	CASGQGINSPLHF	TGTGCCAGCGGACAGGGAATCAATTCACCCCTCCACTTT
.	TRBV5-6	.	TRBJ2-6	CASSLALSGANVLTF	TGTGCCAGCAGCTTGGCTCTGTCCGGGGCCAACGTCCTGACTTTC
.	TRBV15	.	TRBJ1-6	CATSRDQSWGSPLHF	TGTGCCACCAGCAGAGATCAATCATGGGGTTCACCCCTCCACTTT
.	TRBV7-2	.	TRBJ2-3	CASSLVAGDTQYF	TGTGCCAGCAGCTTAGTCGCTGGGGATACGCAGTATTTT
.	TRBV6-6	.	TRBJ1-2	CASSNPGDYGYTF	TGTGCCAGCAGTAATCCAGGGGACTATGGCTACACCTTC
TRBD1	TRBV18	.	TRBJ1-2	CASSPLSGQGGGYTF	TGTGCCAGCTCACCACTATCCGGACAGGGCGGTGGCTACACCTTC
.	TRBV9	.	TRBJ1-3	CASSARTGRATAGNTIYF	TGTGCCAGCAGCGCACGCACCGGAAGGGCAACGGCTGGAAACACCATATATTTT
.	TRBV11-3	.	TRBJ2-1	CASSPNFVGVAYNEQFF	TGTGCCAGCAGCCCAAACTTCGTAGGGGTCGCCTACAATGAGCAGTTCTTC
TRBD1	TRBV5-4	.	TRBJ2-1	CASSLGQGSYNEQFF	TGTGCCAGCAGCCTGGGACAGGGATCGTACAATGAGCAGTTCTTC
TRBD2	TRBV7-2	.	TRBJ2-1	CASSLRTSGSYNEQFF	TGTGCCAGCAGCTTAAGGACTAGCGGGTCCTACAATGAGCAGTTCTTC